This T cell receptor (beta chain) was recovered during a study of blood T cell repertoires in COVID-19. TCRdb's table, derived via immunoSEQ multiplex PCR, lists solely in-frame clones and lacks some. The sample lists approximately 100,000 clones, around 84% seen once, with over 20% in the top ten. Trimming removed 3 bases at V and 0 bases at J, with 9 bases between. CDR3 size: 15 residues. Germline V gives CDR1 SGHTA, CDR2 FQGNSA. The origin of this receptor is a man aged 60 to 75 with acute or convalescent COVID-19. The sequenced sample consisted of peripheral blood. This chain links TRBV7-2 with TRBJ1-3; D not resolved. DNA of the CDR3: TGTGCCAGCAGCTTGGAGGGAAACTCTGGAAACACCATATATTTT. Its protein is CASSLEGNSGNTIYF.